The T cell receptor beta chain described here comes from a study of blood T cell repertoires in COVID-19. Study-wide background: The United States, Italy and Spain were the sources of the acute and convalescent COVID-19 samples.

The CDR3 is made up of 16 amino acids. V trimming: 0 bases; J trimming: 7 bases; junction bases outside the gene matches: 7. From germline, CDR1 is SGHVS and CDR2 FQNEAQ. Some clones are missing from TCRdb's copy, which holds only in-frame ones; the method was immunoSEQ multiplex PCR. The sample holds 100,000 to 150,000 clones; roughly 83% are singletons and the top ten take around 12%. This clone was counted a single time. The chain combines TRBV7-8 with TRBJ2-3; TRBD2 aligns across 10 bases. Source material: peripheral blood. The clonotype was recovered from a woman in her 30s who had recovered from COVID-19. CDR3 region: CASSLAPAGGENTQYF. In DNA, the CDR3 is TGTGCCAGCAGCTTAGCGCCAGCGGGGGGGGAAAATACGCAGTATTTT. The whole variable domain, filled in from reference TRBV7-8 and TRBJ2-3, reads GAGVSQSPRYKVAKRGQDVALRCDPISGHVSLFWYQQALGQGPEFLTYFQNEAQLDKSGLPSDRFFAERPEGSVSTLKIQRTQQEDSAVYLCASSLAPAGGENTQYFGPGTRLTVL.